This passage covers 9 T cell receptor beta chains from one sample sequenced in a study of blood T cell repertoires in COVID-19. TCRdb keeps only in-frame clones here, not all; method: immunoSEQ multiplex PCR. In the table there are a few hundred thousand clones, 75% to 95% of which are singletons. Material for sequencing was peripheral blood. The receptors stem from a woman aged 25 to 39 with COVID-19, enrolled during active disease.

V is TRBV2 and J is TRBJ1-2; no definite D call. With 5 bases removed from V and 2 bases from J, the gap between germline ends came to 9 bases. CDR1 SNHLY and CDR2 FYNNEI come from the germline V gene. There are 13 residues in the CDR3. The chain's CDR3 is CASSPSSNYGYTF. CDR3 in DNA: TGTGCCAGCAGTCCCAGTTCCAACTATGGCTACACCTTC.

The chain employs TRBV19 and TRBJ1-2; 7 bases are a match to TRBD1. The V gene end was trimmed by 9 bases and the J gene end by 8 bases; junction bases not matched to a gene: 9. Germline CDR1 and CDR2: LNHDA and SQIVND (reference sequence). CDR3 length: 12 residues. CDR3 loop: CASHGTVWGYTF. The CDR3, as DNA: TGTGCCAGCCACGGGACAGTCTGGGGCTACACCTTC.

This clone was detected once. This chain joins TRBV10-1 and TRBJ2-1, with 7 bases lining up with TRBD2. Germline CDR1 and CDR2: WNHNN and SYGVQD (reference sequence). The CDR3 is made up of 14 amino acids. Germline trimming cut 3 bases from V and 10 bases from J; bases unmatched to any gene: 9. The CDR3 spells CASSDLRERGEQFF. DNA for the CDR3: TGCGCCAGCAGTGACTTGCGGGAGCGGGGAGAGCAGTTCTTC.

This chain links TRBV3-1 (or the pseudogene TRBV3-2) with TRBJ1-1, with TRBD1 matching 9 bases. This CDR3 has 16 residues. Germline lookup yields CDR1 LGHDT and CDR2 YNNKEL (reference sequence). V shed 0 bases, J shed 2 bases, and the junction held 4 bases outside the gene matches. The CDR3 here is CASSQELGQGNTEAFF. CDR3 bases: TGTGCCAGCAGCCAAGAGTTGGGACAGGGAAACACTGAAGCTTTCTTT.

V usage is TRBV28 and J usage is TRBJ1-2; D gene ambiguous. Trimming pared 7 bases from V and 3 bases from J, leaving 9 bases between. Per the germline V gene, CDR1 is MDHEN and CDR2 is SYDVKM. The CDR3 runs 12 residues. DNA for the CDR3: TGTGCCAGCACGGGCGGGGACTATGGCTACACCTTC. As protein: CASTGGDYGYTF.

This clone was seen just once. V and J are TRBV3-1 (or the pseudogene TRBV3-2) and TRBJ2-7; 10 bases are a match to TRBD2. The CDR3 length is 14 residues. V was clipped by 2 bases and J by 2 bases; unmatched bases: 0. CDR1 and CDR2 from the germline V gene are LGHDT and YNNKEL (reference sequence). Here the CDR3 reads CASSQTSGAYEQYF. The CDR3, as DNA: TGTGCCAGCAGCCAAACTAGCGGGGCCTACGAGCAGTACTTC.

The chain links TRBV3-1 (or the pseudogene TRBV3-2) to TRBJ1-5, with D perhaps matching TRBD1 (6 bases). V was pared by 3 bases and J by 3 bases, with 15 bases between. From germline, CDR1 is LGHDT and CDR2 YNNKEL (reference sequence). The CDR3 is made up of 16 amino acids. The CDR3 region is CASSQRGTGNNQPQHF. CDR3 nucleotides: TGTGCCAGCAGCCAGAGGGGGACCGGCAACAATCAGCCCCAGCATTTT.

This chain joins TRBV11-2 and TRBJ2-5; 11 bases are shared with TRBD2. Germline loops: CDR1 SGHAT, CDR2 FQNNGV. The CDR3 covers 19 residues. The V and J ends lost 5 bases and 5 bases, in that order; junction bases with no gene match: 19. CDR3 DNA: TGTGCCAGCAGCCCCCGACTAGCGGGATCGGTTGGGTATTTGGAGACCCAGTACTTC. Translated: CASSPRLAGSVGYLETQYF.

This clone was picked up one time. The rearrangement uses TRBV30 and TRBJ1-4; D possibly corresponds to TRBD1 (6 bases). Trimming stripped 3 bases from V and 3 bases from J, with 8 bases between. The germline V gene encodes CDR1 GTSNPN and CDR2 SVGIG (reference sequence). The CDR3 is 13 residues long. The CDR3 here is CAWRGGANEKLFF. The DNA for the CDR3 is TGTGCCTGGAGAGGGGGGGCTAATGAAAAACTGTTTTTT.